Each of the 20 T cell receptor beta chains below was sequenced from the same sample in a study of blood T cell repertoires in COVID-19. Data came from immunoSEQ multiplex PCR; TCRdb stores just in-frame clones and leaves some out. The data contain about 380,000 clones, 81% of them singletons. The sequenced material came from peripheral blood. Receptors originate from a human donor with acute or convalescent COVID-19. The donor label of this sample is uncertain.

CDR3 loop: CASSFQGRDYGYTF. DNA of the CDR3: TGTGCCAGCAGCTTTCAGGGGCGCGACTATGGCTACACCTTC. This chain joins TRBV7-9 and TRBJ1-2, with D maybe TRBD1 (6 bases). Germline V gene data show CDR1 as SEHNR and CDR2 as FQNEAQ (reference sequence). V lost 3 bases and J 3 bases, leaving 11 bases between the germline ends. This CDR3 is 14 amino acids long.

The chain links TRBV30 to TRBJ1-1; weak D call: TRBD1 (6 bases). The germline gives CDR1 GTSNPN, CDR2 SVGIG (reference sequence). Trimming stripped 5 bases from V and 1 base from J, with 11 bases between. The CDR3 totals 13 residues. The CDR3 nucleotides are TGTGCCTGGTCGAAGGACAGGAACACTGAAGCTTTCTTT. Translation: CAWSKDRNTEAFF.

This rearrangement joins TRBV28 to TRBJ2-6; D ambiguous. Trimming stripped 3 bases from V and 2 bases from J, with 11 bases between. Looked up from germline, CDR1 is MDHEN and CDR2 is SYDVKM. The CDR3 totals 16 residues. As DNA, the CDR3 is TGTGCCAGCAGTTTGGTCGGGTTAACTGGGGCCAACGTCCTGACTTTC. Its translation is CASSLVGLTGANVLTF.

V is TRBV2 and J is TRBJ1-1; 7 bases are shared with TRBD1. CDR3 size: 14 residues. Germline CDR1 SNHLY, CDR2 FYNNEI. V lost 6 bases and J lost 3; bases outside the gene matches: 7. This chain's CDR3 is CASSGQVSYTEAFF. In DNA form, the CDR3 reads TGTGCCAGCAGCGGACAGGTGTCATACACTGAAGCTTTCTTT.

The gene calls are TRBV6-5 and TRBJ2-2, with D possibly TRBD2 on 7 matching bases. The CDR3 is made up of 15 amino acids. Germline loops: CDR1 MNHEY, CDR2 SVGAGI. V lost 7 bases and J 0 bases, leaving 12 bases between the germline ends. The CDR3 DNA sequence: TGTGCCAGCACCACGGGGGGCTCGAACACCGGGGAGCTGTTTTTT. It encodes CASTTGGSNTGELFF.

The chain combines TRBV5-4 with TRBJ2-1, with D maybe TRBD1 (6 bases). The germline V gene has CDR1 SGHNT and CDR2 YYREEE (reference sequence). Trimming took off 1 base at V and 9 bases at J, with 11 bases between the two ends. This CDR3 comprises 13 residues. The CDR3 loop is CASSLWGTSEQFF. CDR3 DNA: TGTGCCAGCAGCTTGTGGGGGACAAGTGAGCAGTTCTTC.

CDR3 amino acids: CASSKNRDRGAGELFF. The DNA for the CDR3 is TGCGCCAGCAGCAAAAACCGGGACAGGGGTGCCGGGGAGCTGTTTTTT. The rearrangement joins TRBV10-2 to TRBJ2-2; TRBD1 matches at 10 bases. The ends lost 6 bases at V and 6 bases at J; junction bases unmatched: 10. CDR1 and CDR2 from the germline V gene are WSHSY and SAAADI. This CDR3 is built from 16 residues.

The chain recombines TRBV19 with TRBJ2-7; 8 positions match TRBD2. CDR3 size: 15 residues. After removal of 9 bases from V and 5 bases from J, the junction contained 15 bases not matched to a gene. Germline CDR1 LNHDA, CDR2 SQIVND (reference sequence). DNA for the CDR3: TGTGCCAGCCGAACCCTCTCAGCGGGAGAGGACGAGCAGTACTTC. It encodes CASRTLSAGEDEQYF.

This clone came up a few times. CDR3 DNA sequence: TGTGCCCTGGGGGGACAGGTGGGCAATCAGCCCCAGCATTTT. This sequence encodes CALGGQVGNQPQHF. This chain uses TRBV30 with TRBJ1-5, with TRBD1 matching 8 bases. Germline V gene data show CDR1 as GTSNPN and CDR2 as SVGIG (reference sequence). The CDR3 covers 14 residues. The junction had 8 bases not matched to a gene; V was cut back by 8 bases and J by 2 bases.

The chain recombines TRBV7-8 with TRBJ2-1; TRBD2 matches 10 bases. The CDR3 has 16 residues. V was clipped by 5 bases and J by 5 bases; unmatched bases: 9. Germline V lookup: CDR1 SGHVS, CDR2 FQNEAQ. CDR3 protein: CASSPLIAGGNNEQFF. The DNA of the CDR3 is TGTGCCAGCAGCCCATTGATAGCGGGGGGAAACAATGAGCAGTTCTTC.

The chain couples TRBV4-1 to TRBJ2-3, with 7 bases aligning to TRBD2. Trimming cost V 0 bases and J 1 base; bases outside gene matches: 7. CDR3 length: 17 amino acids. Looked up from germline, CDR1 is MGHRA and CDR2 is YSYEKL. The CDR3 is CASSQEEGRAGTDTQYF. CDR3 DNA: TGCGCCAGCAGCCAAGAGGAGGGGAGGGCCGGCACAGATACGCAGTATTTT.

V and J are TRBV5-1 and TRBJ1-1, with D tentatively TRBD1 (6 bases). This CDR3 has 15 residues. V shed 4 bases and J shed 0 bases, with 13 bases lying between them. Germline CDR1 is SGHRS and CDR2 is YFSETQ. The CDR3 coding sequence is TGCGCCAGCAGCCTCGGGACACAAATGAACACTGAAGCTTTCTTT. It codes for CASSLGTQMNTEAFF.

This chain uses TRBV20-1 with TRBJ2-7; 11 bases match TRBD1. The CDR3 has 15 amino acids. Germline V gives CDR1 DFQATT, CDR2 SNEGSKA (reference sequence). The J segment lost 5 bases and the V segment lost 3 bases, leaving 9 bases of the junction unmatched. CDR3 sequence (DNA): TGCAGTGCTAGTGCGGGACAGGGGGATGTCGACGAGCAGTACTTC. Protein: CSASAGQGDVDEQYF.

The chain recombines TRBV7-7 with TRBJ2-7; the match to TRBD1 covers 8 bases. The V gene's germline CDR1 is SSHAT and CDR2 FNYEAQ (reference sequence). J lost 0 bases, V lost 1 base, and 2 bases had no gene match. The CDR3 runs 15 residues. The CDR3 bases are TGTGCCAGCAGCTTAGGGACAGGGAACTCCTACGAGCAGTACTTC. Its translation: CASSLGTGNSYEQYF.

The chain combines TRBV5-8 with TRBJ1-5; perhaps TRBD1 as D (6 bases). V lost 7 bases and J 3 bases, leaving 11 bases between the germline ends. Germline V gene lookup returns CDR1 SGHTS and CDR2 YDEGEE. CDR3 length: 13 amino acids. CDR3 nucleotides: TGTGCCAGCGAGACAGGCCTCAATCAGCCCCAGCATTTT. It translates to CASETGLNQPQHF.

In DNA form, the CDR3 reads TGCGCCAGCAGTGACCCGACAGGGGAATTCACAGATACGCAGTATTTT. Its translation: CASSDPTGEFTDTQYF. The V call is TRBV10-1, the J call TRBJ2-3; 8 bases are shared with TRBD1. V was clipped by 3 bases and J by 2 bases; unmatched bases: 7. The germline V gene encodes CDR1 WNHNN and CDR2 SYGVQD (reference sequence). The CDR3 contains 16 residues.

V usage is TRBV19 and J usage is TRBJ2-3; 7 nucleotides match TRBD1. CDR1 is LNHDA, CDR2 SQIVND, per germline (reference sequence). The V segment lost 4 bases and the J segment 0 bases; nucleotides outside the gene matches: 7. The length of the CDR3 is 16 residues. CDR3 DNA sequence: TGTGCCAGTAGTAATCCCCGGGACAGAAGCACAGATACGCAGTATTTT. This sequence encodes CASSNPRDRSTDTQYF.

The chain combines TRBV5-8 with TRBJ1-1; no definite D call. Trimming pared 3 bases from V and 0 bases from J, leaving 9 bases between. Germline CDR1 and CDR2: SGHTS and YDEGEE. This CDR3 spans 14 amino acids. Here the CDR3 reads CASSSSRLNTEAFF. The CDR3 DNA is TGTGCCAGCAGCTCTTCGAGATTGAACACTGAAGCTTTCTTT.

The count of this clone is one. The CDR3: CASSRGSPRRFF. Written as DNA, the CDR3 is TGTGCCAGCAGCAGAGGGTCTCCGCGCAGGTTCTTC. The chain combines TRBV6-5 with TRBJ2-1; maybe TRBD2 (5 bases). With 6 bases removed from V and 15 bases from J, the gap between germline ends came to 18 bases. The CDR3 is made up of 12 amino acids. The germline gives CDR1 MNHEY, CDR2 SVGAGI.

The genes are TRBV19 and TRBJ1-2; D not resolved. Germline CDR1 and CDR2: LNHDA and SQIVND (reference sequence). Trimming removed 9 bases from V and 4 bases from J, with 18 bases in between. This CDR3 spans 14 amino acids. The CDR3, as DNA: TGTGCCAGCCAGGCGCGGGTGGAGGGCTATGGCTACACCTTC. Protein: CASQARVEGYGYTF.